Listed here are 6 T cell receptor beta chains from one sample, sequenced in a study of blood T cell repertoires in COVID-19. Sequencing was performed with immunoSEQ multiplex PCR; in TCRdb, only in-frame clones are kept and a portion is missing. The repertoire holds around 310,000 clones, with around 89% as singletons. The specimen was peripheral blood. All receptors come from a woman in her forties or fifties with active or convalescent COVID-19.

The rearrangement uses TRBV7-2 and TRBJ2-1; 14 nucleotides align to TRBD2. CDR1 is SGHTA, CDR2 FQGNSA, per germline. V shed 4 bases and J 3 bases; nucleotides not matched to a gene: 2. The CDR3 is made up of 16 amino acids. CDR3 sequence (DNA): TGTGCCAGCAGCTCTGGGACTAGCGGGGGCTACAATGAGCAGTTCTTC. Translation gives CASSSGTSGGYNEQFF.

The gene calls are TRBV28 and TRBJ2-5; 8 bases match TRBD1. The CDR3 runs 16 residues. The V segment lost 5 bases and the J segment 0 bases; nucleotides outside the gene matches: 8. Germline CDR1 MDHEN, CDR2 SYDVKM. The CDR3 DNA sequence: TGTGCCAGCAGTGCGGGGACAGGACCGTACCAAGAGACCCAGTACTTC. This gives the protein CASSAGTGPYQETQYF.

The CDR3 reads CATSPGTGAYQPQHF. CDR3 nucleotide sequence: TGTGCCACCAGCCCCGGGACAGGGGCATATCAGCCCCAGCATTTT. V usage is TRBV24-1 and J usage is TRBJ1-5, with TRBD1 matching 10 bases. Germline-derived CDR1 and CDR2 are KGHDR and SFDVKD. The CDR3 is 15 amino acids. The junction had 7 bases not matched to a gene; V was cut back by 7 bases and J by 5 bases.

In DNA form, the CDR3 reads TGTGCCAGCAGCTATTCATCCGGGACAGTATTGCGCGAGCAGTACTTC. Residues: CASSYSSGTVLREQYF. The V gene is TRBV11-3, the J gene TRBJ2-7; 7 bases map to TRBD1. The germline V gene encodes CDR1 SGHNT and CDR2 YENEEA. There are 16 residues in the CDR3. The V gene end was trimmed by 4 bases and the J gene end by 6 bases; junction bases not matched to a gene: 15. The full variable domain, in which reference TRBV11-3 and TRBJ2-7 provide the parts outside the CDR3, is EAGVVQSPRYKIIEKKQPVAFWCNPISGHNTLYWYLQNLGQGPELLIRYENEEAVDDSQLPKDRFSAERLKGVDSTLKIQPAELGDSAVYLCASSYSSGTVLREQYFGPGTRLTVT.

This clone appeared once. The V gene is TRBV9, the J gene TRBJ2-2; the D gene is possibly TRBD2 (6 bases). Trimming removed 5 bases at V and 1 base at J, with 12 bases between. The CDR3 is 15 residues long. Looked up from germline, CDR1 is SGDLS and CDR2 is YYNGEE. CDR3 region: CASRPGRENTGELFF. In nucleotides, the CDR3 is TGTGCCAGCAGGCCTGGGCGGGAGAACACCGGGGAGCTGTTTTTT.

This chain connects TRBV5-1 to TRBJ2-7; the match to TRBD2 covers 10 bases. Trimming cost V 1 base and J 7 bases; bases outside gene matches: 5. The CDR3 is 14 amino acids. Germline CDR1 is SGHRS and CDR2 is YFSETQ. The CDR3 nucleotides read TGCGCCAGCAGCTTGCTAGCGGGAGCGGGGGAGCAGTACTTC. It yields the protein CASSLLAGAGEQYF.